The 30 T cell receptor beta chains below come from one sample, sequenced in a study of cytomegalovirus exposure and HLA in healthy donors. The PCR made use of 60 Vbeta and 13 Jbeta primers. Using immunoSEQ multiplex PCR, the repertoire was profiled, and TCRdb retains in-frame clones only, with some absent. This sample has roughly 75,000 clones, with approximately 80% found just once. Sequenced input: PBMCs. These receptors were obtained from a man aged 65 to 79 in good health and CMV-seropositive.

This chain uses TRBV29-1 with TRBJ2-7, with 11 nucleotides matching TRBD1. Trimming at V came to 3 bases and at J to 4 bases, leaving 2 bases not matched to a gene. The CDR3 has 13 amino acids. The V gene's germline CDR1 is SQVTM and CDR2 ANQGSEA. CDR3 coding DNA: TGCAGCGTTGAGGACAGGGGGCGATACGAGCAGTACTTC. It codes for CSVEDRGRYEQYF.

There are a few counts of this clone. V is TRBV6-6 and J is TRBJ1-1, with D maybe TRBD1 (6 bases). The CDR3 has 14 residues. Trimming took 5 bases from V and 0 from J, leaving 10 bases between them. Germline CDR1 and CDR2: MNHNY and SVGAGI (reference sequence). The CDR3 spells CASSITGLNTEAFF. CDR3 nucleotide sequence: TGTGCCAGCAGTATCACAGGGCTGAACACTGAAGCTTTCTTT.

The genes are TRBV19 and TRBJ1-1; 7 bases are shared with TRBD1. The CDR3 is 14 amino acids. The germline CDR1 and CDR2 sequences are LNHDA and SQIVND (reference sequence). V lost 4 bases and J lost 1; bases outside the gene matches: 3. CDR3 DNA: TGTGCCAGTAGTAGGGGACAGCAGAACACTGAAGCTTTCTTT. As protein: CASSRGQQNTEAFF.

This chain uses TRBV28 with TRBJ2-7, with 7 bases matching TRBD2. The CDR3 runs 16 residues. Germline CDR1 reads MDHEN; CDR2 reads SYDVKM. V was clipped by 5 bases and J by 0 bases; unmatched bases: 10. The CDR3 coding sequence is TGTGCCAGCAGTCCCCCCATTGCGGGAGCCTCCTACGAGCAGTACTTC. It translates to CASSPPIAGASYEQYF.

This sequence joins TRBV6-1 and TRBJ2-4; possible D gene TRBD2, 5 bases. The V end was cut by 6 bases, the J end by 2 bases, with 14 bases between. CDR1 and CDR2 from the germline V gene are MNHNS and SASEGT. The length of the CDR3 is 15 residues. The CDR3 nucleotides read TGTGCCAGCAGCCCCTCTAGCTTTTCCAAAAACATTCAGTACTTC. The encoded protein is CASSPSSFSKNIQYF.

This clone has only one observation. Here the CDR3 DNA reads TGTGCCAGCAAGATAGGACAGGGGGCTGTGGATGAGCAGTTCTTC. Translating it yields CASKIGQGAVDEQFF. The V gene is TRBV11-2, the J gene TRBJ2-1, with 11 bases aligning to TRBD1. With 7 bases clipped from V and 8 bases from J, the junction kept 10 bases outside the gene matches. The CDR3 totals 15 residues. The germline V gene encodes CDR1 SGHAT and CDR2 FQNNGV.

V is TRBV30 and J is TRBJ2-3; D gene uncertain. The CDR3 is made up of 11 amino acids. Looked up from germline, CDR1 is GTSNPN and CDR2 is SVGIG (reference sequence). Trimming left V 4 bases short and J 4 bases short, with 6 bases between. CDR3: CAWTTSDTQYF. CDR3 bases: TGTGCCTGGACCACATCAGATACGCAGTATTTT.

A word on this clone: Mismatch with germline at one junction end may stem from a read error. V gene TRBV9 combines with J gene TRBJ1-5; tentative D call: TRBD1 (5 bases). The CDR3 spans 15 residues. CDR1 is SGDLS and CDR2 is YYNGEE in the germline V gene. CDR3 residues: CASRGGLTSDQPQHF. The CDR3, as DNA: TGTGCCAGCCGGGGGGGACTGACTAGCGATCAGCCCCAGCATTTT.

CDR3 nucleotide sequence: TGTGCCAGCAGTGAAGCGCTGGGCACCCAAGAGACCCAGTACTTC. This translates into CASSEALGTQETQYF. The chain has TRBV6-1 and TRBJ2-5; no clear D gene. Germline assignment: CDR1 MNHNS and CDR2 SASEGT. V gave up 0 bases and J gave up 1 base, with 9 bases separating them. The CDR3 spans 15 residues.

V usage is TRBV9 and J usage is TRBJ1-4, with D maybe TRBD1 (5 bases). Germline CDR1 is SGDLS and CDR2 is YYNGEE. The CDR3 totals 14 residues. Trimming cost V 2 bases and J 8 bases, with 13 bases left between them. The CDR3 spells CASSVQDNHEKLFF. CDR3 bases: TGTGCCAGCAGCGTCCAGGACAACCACGAAAAACTGTTTTTT. Full variable domain (remainder filled in from reference TRBV9 and TRBJ1-4): DSGVTQTPKHLITATGQRVTLRCSPRSGDLSVYWYQQSLDQGLQFLIQYYNGEERAKGNILERFSAQQFPDLHSELNLSSLELGDSALYFCASSVQDNHEKLFFGSGTQLSVL.

The chain links TRBV10-2 to TRBJ2-3, with 13 nucleotides matching TRBD2. V was pared by 8 bases and J by 2 bases, with 4 bases of the junction left unmatched. Per germline, CDR1 WSHSY and CDR2 SAAADI. The CDR3 runs to 15 residues. The CDR3 protein is CASGTSGRATDTQYF. In nucleotides, the CDR3 is TGCGCCAGCGGTACTAGCGGGAGGGCCACAGATACGCAGTATTTT.

The chain employs TRBV19 and TRBJ1-5; TRBD1 aligns across 11 bases. The ends lost 7 bases at V and 6 bases at J; junction bases unmatched: 5. Germline lookup yields CDR1 LNHDA and CDR2 SQIVND (reference sequence). The CDR3 extends over 14 amino acids. The CDR3 sequence: CASNSGTGGQPQHF. CDR3 DNA: TGTGCCAGTAACTCCGGGACAGGGGGTCAGCCCCAGCATTTT.

This chain links TRBV11-2 with TRBJ2-1; a possible D gene is TRBD1 (6 bases). The V and J ends lost 5 bases and 9 bases respectively, with 14 bases between them. The CDR3 is 13 residues long. Germline loops: CDR1 SGHAT, CDR2 FQNNGV. The CDR3 bases are TGTGCCAGCAGCCTGTACAGGGCTACTGAGCAGTTCTTC. It encodes CASSLYRATEQFF.

This rearrangement joins TRBV9 to TRBJ1-6; D gene uncertain. With 4 bases removed from V and 10 bases from J, the gap between germline ends came to 12 bases. CDR3 length: 13 amino acids. CDR1 SGDLS and CDR2 YYNGEE come from the germline V gene. This chain's CDR3 is CASSPRPLSPLHF. For the CDR3, the DNA is TGTGCCAGCAGCCCGCGCCCCCTATCACCCCTCCACTTT.

This chain connects TRBV28 to TRBJ1-5; TRBD1 agrees at 7 bases. V was pared by 6 bases and J by 0 bases, with 5 bases of the junction left unmatched. Germline V gives CDR1 MDHEN, CDR2 SYDVKM. The CDR3 is made up of 15 amino acids. CDR3 in DNA: TGTGCCAGCAGATCGACAGGGCATAGCAATCAGCCCCAGCATTTT. As protein: CASRSTGHSNQPQHF.

The chain links TRBV4-1 to TRBJ2-1; weak D call: TRBD1 (6 bases). Germline CDR1 reads MGHRA; CDR2 reads YSYEKL. V was cut by 8 bases and J by 4 bases, with 12 bases left in between. This CDR3 region has 13 residues. The CDR3 spells CASSDRLYNEQFF. In DNA, the CDR3 is TGCGCCAGCTCGGACAGATTATACAATGAGCAGTTCTTC.

V is TRBV28 and J is TRBJ1-2; 9 nucleotides align to TRBD1. CDR3 length equals 15 residues. Germline lookup yields CDR1 MDHEN and CDR2 SYDVKM. J was trimmed by 8 bases and V by 4 bases; bases with no gene match: 11. As DNA, the CDR3 is TGTGCCAGCAGTTCCGGGACAGGGCCGAGGGGAGGCTACACCTTC. Residues: CASSSGTGPRGGYTF.

The chain recombines TRBV5-4 with TRBJ2-3, with 7 nucleotides matching TRBD1. Trimming at V came to 2 bases and at J to 4 bases, leaving 4 bases not matched to a gene. Germline V CDR1 and CDR2: SGHNT, YYREEE (reference sequence). This CDR3 region has 14 residues. The CDR3 DNA is TGTGCCAGCAGCTTACAGGGGATTTCAGATACGCAGTATTTT. Protein sequence: CASSLQGISDTQYF.

The chain is built from TRBV6-1 and TRBJ1-3, with TRBD1 matching 8 bases. V was clipped by 2 bases and J by 3 bases; unmatched bases: 3. The CDR3 consists of 15 residues. The V gene's germline CDR1 is MNHNS and CDR2 SASEGT. CDR3 DNA sequence: TGTGCCAGCAGTGAACAGGGGGCAGGTGGAAACACCATATATTTT. Translation: CASSEQGAGGNTIYF.

The J gene is TRBJ2-5, the V gene TRBV5-1, with D perhaps matching TRBD1 (6 bases). This CDR3 is 14 amino acids long. From germline, CDR1 is SGHRS and CDR2 YFSETQ. Trimming took 3 bases from V and 4 from J, leaving 13 bases between them. The CDR3 protein is CASSYGQSGETQYF. CDR3 sequence (DNA): TGCGCCAGCAGCTACGGACAGTCGGGAGAGACCCAGTACTTC.

The rearrangement uses TRBV7-2 and TRBJ2-5; TRBD1 matches 10 bases. Germline V gene sequence: CDR1 SGHTA, CDR2 FQGNSA. Trimming removed 5 bases from V and 8 bases from J; junction bases left unmatched: 5. This CDR3 spans 13 amino acids. DNA of the CDR3: TGTGCCAGCAGCGACCGGGACAGGGGTACCCAGTACTTC. It encodes CASSDRDRGTQYF.

This clone appeared once. The V call is TRBV4-1, the J call TRBJ2-1; D remains ambiguous. The germline gives CDR1 MGHRA, CDR2 YSYEKL. The CDR3 covers 16 residues. With 2 bases removed from V and 5 bases from J, the gap between germline ends came to 16 bases. CDR3 sequence reads: CASSQRGSTQNNEQFF. The CDR3 region has the DNA TGCGCCAGCAGCCAACGTGGTAGCACTCAAAACAATGAGCAGTTCTTC.

The chain employs TRBV5-1 and TRBJ1-4; 9 bases map to TRBD1. Germline lookup yields CDR1 SGHRS and CDR2 YFSETQ. CDR3 length: 14 amino acids. The V segment lost 7 bases and the J segment 8 bases; nucleotides outside the gene matches: 9. The CDR3 loop reads CASEPGQGREKLFF. The CDR3, as DNA: TGCGCCAGCGAACCGGGACAGGGAAGGGAAAAACTGTTTTTT.

This rearrangement joins TRBV9 to TRBJ1-2, with 10 bases lining up with TRBD1. Germline CDR1 and CDR2: SGDLS and YYNGEE. The CDR3 sequence is 16 residues long. V trimming: 1 base; J trimming: 1 base; junction bases outside the gene matches: 4. The CDR3 is CASSVRTGGLNYGYTF. CDR3 nucleotides: TGTGCCAGCAGCGTAAGGACAGGGGGACTTAACTATGGCTACACCTTC.

This clone appeared a few times. The chain links TRBV9 to TRBJ2-3; the match to TRBD2 covers 8 bases. The CDR3 is made up of 15 amino acids. Trimming removed 0 bases from V and 7 bases from J; junction bases left unmatched: 7. Per the germline V gene, CDR1 is SGDLS and CDR2 is YYNGEE. CDR3 sequence: CASSVALAEGHTQYF. CDR3 DNA: TGTGCCAGCAGCGTAGCACTAGCGGAAGGGCATACGCAGTATTTT.

V gene TRBV14 combines with J gene TRBJ2-7, with 8 bases fitting TRBD2. The ends lost 1 base at V and 3 bases at J; junction bases unmatched: 14. The CDR3 is 18 amino acids. Per the germline V gene, CDR1 is SGHDN and CDR2 is FVKESK. The CDR3 is CASSQVGVRGTSVYEQYF. In DNA, the CDR3 is TGTGCCAGCAGCCAAGTTGGGGTCCGAGGGACTAGTGTCTACGAGCAGTACTTC.

This rearrangement joins TRBV27 to TRBJ2-1; D is undetermined. Germline V lookup: CDR1 MNHEY, CDR2 SMNVEV (reference sequence). V lost 2 bases and J lost 5, with 10 bases in between. This CDR3 has 14 residues. This CDR3 reads CASSLDPRHNEQFF. In nucleotides, the CDR3 is TGTGCCAGCAGTTTAGATCCTAGACACAATGAGCAGTTCTTC.

Note on this clone: Compared with germline, one end of the junction differs, possibly owing to a read error. The V and J genes are TRBV7-8 and TRBJ2-5; 7 bases agree with TRBD1. CDR3 length: 15 residues. Germline V CDR1 and CDR2: SGHVS, FQNEAQ. CDR3 coding DNA: TGTGCCAGAAGCTTAGGAGGCAGGACAGGAGAGACCCAGTACTTC. Translating it yields CARSLGGRTGETQYF.

This clone was detected once. The V call is TRBV14, the J call TRBJ2-1, with D possibly matching TRBD1 (5 bases). The CDR3 is 17 residues long. Germline lookup yields CDR1 SGHDN and CDR2 FVKESK. Trimming left V 0 bases short and J 1 base short, with 13 bases between. The CDR3 is CASSQDGALSSYNEQFF. CDR3 sequence (DNA): TGTGCCAGCAGCCAAGATGGGGCACTCTCTTCCTACAATGAGCAGTTCTTC.

The chain is built from TRBV2 and TRBJ2-7; D call uncertain. V was shortened by 2 bases and J by 0 bases, with 8 bases between the two germline ends. Per germline, CDR1 SNHLY and CDR2 FYNNEI. This CDR3 is built from 14 residues. As DNA, the CDR3 is TGTGCCAGCAGTGAAAGAACGAGCTCCTACGAGCAGTACTTC. This gives the protein CASSERTSSYEQYF.